A single T cell receptor beta chain is shown here with its context. These data are taken from a study of beta chain features in type 1 diabetes. As every portion of the isolated RNA was reverse transcribed, the sequencing read expressed TCRB transcripts. This table comes from immunoSEQ multiplex PCR, and its TCRdb copy is limited to in-frame clones, with some not included. The sample holds under 200,000 clones, approximately 8.1% seen once. In germline, CDR1 is MNHEY, CDR2 SMNVEV (reference sequence). The ends lost 6 bases at V and 3 bases at J; junction bases unmatched: 17. The CDR3 contains 18 residues.

The TCR was taken from a man aged 18 to 30 in good health. The chain joins TRBV27 to TRBJ2-5, with 9 bases that match TRBD2. The sample taken for sequencing was central memory CD4+ T cells from blood. DNA of the CDR3: TGTGCCAGCAGCTACCATGATTTTAGCGGGGGAGGAGAAGAGACCCAGTACTTC. Translation gives CASSYHDFSGGGEETQYF.